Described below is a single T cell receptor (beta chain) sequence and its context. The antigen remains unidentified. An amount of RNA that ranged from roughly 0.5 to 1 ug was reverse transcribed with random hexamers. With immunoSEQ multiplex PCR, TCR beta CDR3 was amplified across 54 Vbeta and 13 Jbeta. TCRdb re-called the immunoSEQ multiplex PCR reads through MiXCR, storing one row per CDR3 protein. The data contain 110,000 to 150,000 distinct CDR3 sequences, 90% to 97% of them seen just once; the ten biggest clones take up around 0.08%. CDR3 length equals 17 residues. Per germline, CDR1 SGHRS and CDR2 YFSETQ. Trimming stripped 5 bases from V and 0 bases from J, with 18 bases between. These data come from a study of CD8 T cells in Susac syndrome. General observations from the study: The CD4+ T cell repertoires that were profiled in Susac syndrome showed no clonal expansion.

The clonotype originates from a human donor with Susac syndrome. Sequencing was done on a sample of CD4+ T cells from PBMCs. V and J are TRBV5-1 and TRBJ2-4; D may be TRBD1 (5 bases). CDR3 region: CASRAGYEPLAKNIQYF. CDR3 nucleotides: TGCGCCAGCAGGGCAGGGTACGAACCATTAGCCAAAAACATTCAGTACTTC.